One sample yielded the 27 T cell receptor beta chains listed below, sequenced in a study of blood T cell repertoires in COVID-19. Produced via immunoSEQ multiplex PCR; TCRdb's table is partial and in-frame only. The table has hundreds of thousands of clones, 70% to 90% seen once. Sequencing was done on a sample of peripheral blood. The receptors stem from a woman under 40 with active or convalescent COVID-19.

In its sample, this clone was seen once. The rearrangement links TRBV2 to TRBJ2-1, with a weak D call TRBD2 (5 bases). The V gene lost 7 bases and the J gene lost 9 bases, with 13 bases spanning the gap. Germline CDR1 and CDR2: SNHLY and FYNNEI. The CDR3 is made up of 12 amino acids. CDR3: CASTGSGSEQFF. For the CDR3, the DNA is TGTGCCAGCACGGGGTCGGGGTCTGAGCAGTTCTTC.

This chain uses TRBV27 with TRBJ1-6; 7 nucleotides align to TRBD1. Trimming took 5 bases from V and 5 from J; bases not matched to a gene: 9. Germline lookup yields CDR1 MNHEY and CDR2 SMNVEV (reference sequence). The CDR3 is made up of 16 amino acids. In DNA form, the CDR3 reads TGTGCCAGCAGTCCCTACTACGGGACAGATAATTCACCCCTCCACTTT. This codes for CASSPYYGTDNSPLHF.

The chain employs TRBV27 and TRBJ2-5; the match to TRBD2 covers 8 bases. The CDR3 consists of 14 residues. V lost 4 bases to trimming and J lost 2 bases; unmatched junction nucleotides: 3. Germline CDR1 is MNHEY and CDR2 is SMNVEV (reference sequence). The CDR3 region is CASSSPGGQETQYF. The DNA for the CDR3 is TGTGCCAGCAGTTCGCCGGGAGGGCAAGAGACCCAGTACTTC.

Only one count was recorded for this clone. CDR3 sequence: CASSGHGSYGYTF. The CDR3 bases are TGTGCCAGCAGCGGACACGGCTCGTATGGCTACACCTTC. The rearrangement uses TRBV11-2 and TRBJ1-2; D might be TRBD1 (5 bases). The germline CDR1 and CDR2 sequences are SGHAT and FQNNGV. V lost 5 bases and J lost 5, with 12 bases in between. The CDR3 is 13 residues long.

DNA for the CDR3: TGTGCCATCAAAGTGGGACAGGGCCCTGGCACTGAAGCTTTCTTT. This encodes CAIKVGQGPGTEAFF. The V and J genes are TRBV10-3 and TRBJ1-1, with 9 bases that match TRBD1. Germline V gene sequence: CDR1 ENHRY, CDR2 SYGVKD. V was pared by 7 bases and J by 4 bases, with 10 bases of the junction left unmatched. The CDR3 consists of 15 residues.

V is TRBV27 and J is TRBJ2-2; 9 nucleotides match TRBD2. The CDR3 length is 15 residues. J gave up 5 bases and V 4 bases, and 5 bases lay outside the gene matches. Looked up from germline, CDR1 is MNHEY and CDR2 is SMNVEV (reference sequence). The CDR3 DNA reads TGTGCCAGCAGTTCACTAGCGGGCCAGACCGGGGAGCTGTTTTTT. Encoded protein: CASSSLAGQTGELFF.

V usage is TRBV2 and J usage is TRBJ1-1; D might be TRBD1 (6 bases). Germline V gene sequence: CDR1 SNHLY, CDR2 FYNNEI. V was pared by 4 bases and J by 4 bases, with 10 bases between. The CDR3 contains 13 residues. The CDR3 bases are TGTGCCAGCAGTGGACAGGTTGGCACTGAAGCTTTCTTT. Translation gives CASSGQVGTEAFF.

This chain links TRBV27 with TRBJ2-2; D might be TRBD2 (6 bases). The germline gives CDR1 MNHEY, CDR2 SMNVEV (reference sequence). V was clipped by 8 bases and J by 1 base, with 11 bases between them. This CDR3 is 14 amino acids long. The CDR3 region has the DNA TGTGCCAGCCAGGGCGGGATGAACACCGGGGAGCTGTTTTTT. It is translated as CASQGGMNTGELFF.

CDR3 in DNA: TGTGCCAGTAGTCCGACTGGGTTGGTCAATGAGCAGTTCTTC. Translation gives CASSPTGLVNEQFF. The chain couples TRBV19 to TRBJ2-1; no clear D. The germline V and J ends were trimmed by 5 bases and 6 bases, with 14 bases remaining between them. CDR3 length: 14 amino acids. Germline CDR1 LNHDA, CDR2 SQIVND (reference sequence).

The chain joins TRBV3-1 (or the pseudogene TRBV3-2) to TRBJ1-5; D not resolved. There are 12 residues in the CDR3. V lost 1 base and J 9 bases, leaving 7 bases between the germline ends. Germline CDR1 LGHDT, CDR2 YNNKEL (reference sequence). CDR3 sequence: CASSQGEGPQHF. CDR3 DNA sequence: TGTGCCAGCAGCCAAGGAGAGGGGCCCCAGCATTTT.

The rearrangement uses TRBV7-9 and TRBJ2-7; TRBD1 matches 9 bases. CDR1 is SEHNR and CDR2 is FQNEAQ in the germline V gene (reference sequence). This CDR3 contains 14 residues. V lost 4 bases, J lost 3 bases, and 4 bases stayed unmatched. In DNA, the CDR3 is TGTGCCAGCAGCTCGGGACAGGGAGTCTACGAGCAGTACTTC. Translation: CASSSGQGVYEQYF. Based on the CDR3 plus reference TRBV7-9 and TRBJ2-7, the full variable domain is DTGVSQNPRHKITKRGQNVTFRCDPISEHNRLYWYRQTLGQGPEFLTYFQNEAQLEKSRLLSDRFSAERPKGSFSTLEIQRTEQGDSAMYLCASSSGQGVYEQYFGPGTRLTVT.

This clone was detected a few times. The rearrangement uses TRBV18 and TRBJ2-7, with 7 bases fitting TRBD2. CDR3 length: 12 residues. V shed 6 bases, J shed 6 bases, and the junction held 5 bases outside the gene matches. Germline V gives CDR1 KGHSH, CDR2 LQKENI. The CDR3 DNA reads as TGTGCCAGCTCCCACACTAGCGTCGAGCAGTACTTC. The encoded protein is CASSHTSVEQYF.

The V and J genes are TRBV2 and TRBJ2-2; unclear D gene. The CDR3 covers 15 residues. V was trimmed by 6 bases and J by 0 bases, leaving 11 bases between them. CDR1 is SNHLY, CDR2 FYNNEI, per germline. The chain's CDR3 is CASSKQTTNTGELFF. CDR3 nucleotides: TGTGCCAGCAGCAAACAGACAACGAACACCGGGGAGCTGTTTTTT.

This chain connects TRBV5-1 to TRBJ1-1, with TRBD1 as a possible D gene (6 bases). Germline CDR1 and CDR2: SGHRS and YFSETQ. The CDR3 totals 12 residues. Trimming shortened V by 4 bases and J by 5 bases, and 9 bases separated the two germline ends. In DNA, the CDR3 is TGCGCCAGCAGCGAGGGGGTTACTGAAGCTTTCTTT. Translating gives CASSEGVTEAFF.

This chain joins TRBV6-1 and TRBJ2-7; 7 nucleotides line up with TRBD2. CDR1 MNHNS and CDR2 SASEGT come from the germline V gene. Trimming removed 2 bases from V and 0 bases from J; junction bases left unmatched: 4. The CDR3 contains 15 residues. CDR3 residues: CASSEWLAASYEQYF. In nucleotides, the CDR3 is TGTGCCAGCAGTGAATGGCTAGCGGCCTCCTACGAGCAGTACTTC.

This clone was counted only a few times. The chain carries TRBV21-1 and TRBJ1-5; the table's D call, TRBD1, was not checked against the DNA. TRBV21-1 counts as a pseudogene. The CDR3 consists of 16 residues. CDR3 nucleotide sequence: TGTGCCAGCAGCCCCGGCAGGCAGGTAAGCAATCAGCCCCAGCATTTT. Protein: CASSPGRQVSNQPQHF.

With regard to this clone: Other DNA sequences in this sample translate to the same CDR3. J is TRBJ2-3 and V is TRBV5-1, with D possibly TRBD1 on 5 matching bases. Trimming stripped 0 bases from V and 1 base from J, with 6 bases between. From germline, CDR1 is SGHRS and CDR2 YFSETQ. This CDR3 has 14 residues. CDR3 in amino acids: CASSLGRGTDTQYF. The CDR3 nucleotides read TGCGCCAGCAGCTTGGGCAGGGGCACAGATACGCAGTATTTT.

The V and J genes are TRBV4-2 and TRBJ2-7, with a tentative D call TRBD2 (6 bases). Germline V gene sequence: CDR1 LGHNA, CDR2 YNFKEQ. Trimming removed 1 base at V and 4 bases at J, with 14 bases between. The CDR3 loop spans 15 amino acids. In DNA, the CDR3 is TGTGCCAGCAGCCAAGGTACTAGCCCCTCGTACGAGCAGTACTTC. It is translated as CASSQGTSPSYEQYF.

This chain uses TRBV2 with TRBJ2-1; maybe TRBD2 (5 bases). Trimming removed 5 bases from V and 0 bases from J, with 11 bases in between. In germline, CDR1 is SNHLY, CDR2 FYNNEI. This CDR3 has 15 residues. The CDR3 spells CASSRLGGSYNEQFF. The CDR3 nucleotides read TGTGCCAGCAGTCGACTCGGAGGCTCCTACAATGAGCAGTTCTTC.

There are a few counts of this clone. The chain joins TRBV21-1 to TRBJ2-7; the tabulated D call, TRBD2, remains unverified against the DNA. TRBV21-1 constitutes a pseudogene. The CDR3 is 12 residues long. DNA of the CDR3: TGTGCCAGCTTAGCGGGAGCGGGCGAGCAGTACTTC. This translates into CASLAGAGEQYF.

The chain joins TRBV10-3 to TRBJ2-2; 7 positions agree with TRBD1. Per the germline V gene, CDR1 is ENHRY and CDR2 is SYGVKD. The CDR3 has 14 residues. V shed 6 bases and J 3 bases; nucleotides not matched to a gene: 4. CDR3 loop: CAISTGTDTGELFF. CDR3 DNA sequence: TGTGCCATCAGCACCGGGACAGACACCGGGGAGCTGTTTTTT.

J is TRBJ1-2 and V is TRBV18; 9 bases are a match to TRBD1. This CDR3 is 17 amino acids long. V shed 3 bases, J shed 0 bases, and the junction held 8 bases outside the gene matches. Germline values: CDR1 KGHSH, CDR2 LQKENI. Here the CDR3 DNA reads TGTGCCAGCTCACCTCCTACGGGACAGGGAGCTAACTATGGCTACACCTTC. Protein sequence: CASSPPTGQGANYGYTF. Filled out from reference TRBV18 and TRBJ1-2, the complete variable domain reads NAGVMQNPRHLVRRRGQEARLRCSPMKGHSHVYWYRQLPEEGLKFMVYLQKENIIDESGMPKERFSAEFPKEGPSILRIQQVVRGDSAAYFCASSPPTGQGANYGYTFGSGTRLTVV.

On this clone: This sample includes further DNA sequences coding for the same CDR3. The J gene is TRBJ1-2, the V gene TRBV12-3 or TRBV12-4, with 7 bases lining up with TRBD1. After removal of 5 bases from V and 5 bases from J, the junction contained 2 bases not matched to a gene. This CDR3 spans 12 amino acids. Here the CDR3 reads CASSGTVYGYTF. CDR3 nucleotide sequence: TGTGCCAGCAGTGGGACAGTATATGGCTACACCTTC.

The chain combines TRBV10-3 with TRBJ2-1; 11 bases line up with TRBD2. CDR3 length: 16 amino acids. CDR1 is ENHRY, CDR2 SYGVKD, per germline. J gave up 4 bases and V 2 bases, and 4 bases lay outside the gene matches. CDR3 nucleotide sequence: TGTGCCATCAGTGAGGGCGGGACTAGCGGTTACAATGAGCAGTTCTTC. Amino acid sequence: CAISEGGTSGYNEQFF.

The genes are TRBV29-1 and TRBJ1-1; perhaps TRBD1 as D (6 bases). The germline V gene has CDR1 SQVTM and CDR2 ANQGSEA. The V end lost 2 bases, the J end lost 8 bases, and 9 bases lay between the germline ends. This CDR3 spans 11 amino acids. In DNA, the CDR3 is TGCAGCGTTGAACTCGACAGGGAAGCTTTCTTT. The encoded protein is CSVELDREAFF.

The chain is built from TRBV6-1 and TRBJ1-2; 8 bases line up with TRBD1. CDR1 is MNHNS and CDR2 is SASEGT in the germline V gene. The length of the CDR3 is 14 residues. Trimming took 3 bases from V and 4 from J; bases not matched to a gene: 4. The CDR3 DNA reads TGTGCCAGCAGTGACAGGGGGCGAGGCTATGGCTACACCTTC. Translation: CASSDRGRGYGYTF.

V is TRBV10-3 and J is TRBJ2-1, with D maybe TRBD2 (6 bases). Germline V gives CDR1 ENHRY, CDR2 SYGVKD. Trimming cost V 10 bases and J 3 bases, with 10 bases left between them. The CDR3 consists of 12 residues. The CDR3 region is CATQTSYNEQFF. Here the CDR3 DNA reads TGTGCCACCCAGACTAGCTACAATGAGCAGTTCTTC.